A selection of T cell receptor beta chains follows, all from one sample in a study of spatial heterogeneity in lung cancer. TCRdb used MiXCR to reprocess the 5' RACE reads, holding one entry per CDR3 protein. Counted here are over a thousand distinct CDR3 sequences, approximately 11% occurring once; the ten biggest clones make up roughly 25%. The source was lung tumor tissue, collected at surgery. These receptors all come from a male donor with early-stage non-small cell lung cancer. Each CDR3 is given with its conserved first and last residue. The D gene is left open where the match is weak. Clone size is given for some rows only: seen once, a few or many times, or a class if the clone is expanded.

J gene | V gene | clone size | D gene | CDR3 DNA | CDR3 protein
TRBJ2-3 | TRBV7-3 | - | TRBD2 | TGTGCCAGCAGATCCCGGACTAGCAGCACAGATACGCAGTATTTT | CASRSRTSSTDTQYF
TRBJ1-1 | TRBV5-1 | - | - | TGCGCCAGCAGCTTGGATGGACGTCCGAACACTGAAGCTTTCTTT | CASSLDGRPNTEAFF
TRBJ2-5 | TRBV6-5 | large | TRBD2 | TGTGCCAGCAGTTACTCGGGTACTAGCGGGGATGAGACCCAGTACTTC | CASSYSGTSGDETQYF
TRBJ2-4 | TRBV2 | hyperexpanded | - | TGTGCCAGCAGTGAAGGGGGAATGGGCAAAAACATTCAGTACTTC | CASSEGGMGKNIQYF
TRBJ2-3 | TRBV5-4 | large | - | TGTGCCAGCAGCTCGTCGGGGGGCGGGGGCACAGATACGCAGTATTTT | CASSSSGGGGTDTQYF
TRBJ1-1 | TRBV11-3 | medium-sized | - | TGTGCCAGCAGTATGGGTTCTCATCCCACTGAAGCTTTCTTT | CASSMGSHPTEAFF
TRBJ2-2 | TRBV11-3 | - | - | TGTGCCAGCAGCTTAGGCCCAGTAACCGGGGAGCTGTTTTTT | CASSLGPVTGELFF
TRBJ1-3 | TRBV21-1 | medium-sized | - | TGTGCCAGCAGCAATGTCTGGGTCGGAAACACCATATATTTT | CASSNVWVGNTIYF
TRBJ2-1 | TRBV20-1 | medium-sized | - | TGCAGTGCCCCGGGACTTCTTAATGAGCAGTTCTTC | CSAPGLLNEQFF
TRBJ2-7 | TRBV7-8 | few | TRBD2 | TGTGCCAGCAGCTTACCCAGCGGGGGGTCTCACGAGCAGTACTTC | CASSLPSGGSHEQYF
TRBJ2-5 | TRBV27 | large | - | TGTGCCAGCAGTTTTTTACAGGGAGTCGGAGAGACCCAGTACTTC | CASSFLQGVGETQYF
TRBJ2-3 | TRBV27 | - | - | TGTGCCAGCAGTTTATCTTATACCGGGACTCCAGATACGCAGTATTTT | CASSLSYTGTPDTQYF
TRBJ2-1 | TRBV2 | large | TRBD1 | TGTGCCAGCAGCCTGACAGGGGATGAGCAGTTCTTC | CASSLTGDEQFF